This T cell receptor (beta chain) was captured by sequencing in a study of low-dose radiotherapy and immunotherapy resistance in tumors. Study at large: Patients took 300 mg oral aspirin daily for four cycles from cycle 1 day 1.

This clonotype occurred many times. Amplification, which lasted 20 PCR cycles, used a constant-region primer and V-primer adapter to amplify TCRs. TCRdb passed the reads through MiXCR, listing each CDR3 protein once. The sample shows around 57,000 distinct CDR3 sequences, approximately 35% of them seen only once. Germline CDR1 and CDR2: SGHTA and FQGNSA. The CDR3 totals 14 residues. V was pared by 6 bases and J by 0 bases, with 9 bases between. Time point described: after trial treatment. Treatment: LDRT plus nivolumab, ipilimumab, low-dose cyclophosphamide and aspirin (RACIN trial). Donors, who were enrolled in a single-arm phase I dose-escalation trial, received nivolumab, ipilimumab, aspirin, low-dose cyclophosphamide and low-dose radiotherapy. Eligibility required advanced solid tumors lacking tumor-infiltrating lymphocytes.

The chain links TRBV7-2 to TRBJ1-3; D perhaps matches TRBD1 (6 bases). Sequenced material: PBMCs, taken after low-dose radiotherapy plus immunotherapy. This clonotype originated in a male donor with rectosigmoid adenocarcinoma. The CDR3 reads CASSQGRSGNTIYF. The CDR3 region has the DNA TGTGCCAGCAGTCAGGGGCGCTCTGGAAACACCATATATTTT. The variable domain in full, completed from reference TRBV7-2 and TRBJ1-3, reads GAGVSQSPSNKVTEKGKDVELRCDPISGHTALYWYRQSLGQGLEFLIYFQGNSAPDKSGLPSDRFSAERTGGSVSTLTIQRTQQEDSAVYLCASSQGRSGNTIYFGEGSWLTVV.